These 11 T cell receptor beta chains were sequenced from one sample in a study of graft-versus-host responses after intestinal transplantation. Data came from immunoSEQ multiplex PCR; TCRdb stores just in-frame clones and leaves some out. The sample carries more than 9,000 clones, roughly 93% recorded once. The sample consisted of PBMCs, taken 109 days after intestinal transplant. All receptors derive from a human patient who received an intestinal transplant, so some T cells may come from the graft donor.

The chain is built from TRBV4-2 and TRBJ1-1; possibly TRBD1 for D (6 bases). CDR1 and CDR2 (germline): LGHNA, YNFKEQ. CDR3 length: 12 residues. Trimming took off 3 bases at V and 11 bases at J, with 13 bases between the two ends. The CDR3 DNA sequence: TGTGCCAGCAGCCAGGGGGCCCCGGACGCTTTCTTT. Its protein is CASSQGAPDAFF.

There are a few counts of this clone. The rearrangement links TRBV27 to TRBJ2-1; D is unclear. Germline values: CDR1 MNHEY, CDR2 SMNVEV (reference sequence). The CDR3 runs 14 residues. The ends were cut back, 0 bases at V and 6 bases at J, with 9 bases in the middle. Written as DNA, the CDR3 is TGTGCCAGCAGTTTATCCGGGCAGAGCAATGAGCAGTTCTTC. Amino acid sequence: CASSLSGQSNEQFF.

This chain connects TRBV11-2 to TRBJ2-7, with a tentative D call TRBD1 (6 bases). CDR1 and CDR2 from the germline V gene are SGHAT and FQNNGV. V shed 6 bases and J shed 3 bases, with 9 bases lying between them. The CDR3 is made up of 12 amino acids. CDR3 DNA sequence: TGTGCCAGCAGTCGAGGGGGCTACGAGCAGTACTTC. Protein: CASSRGGYEQYF. The variable domain in full, with the rest retrieved from reference TRBV11-2 and TRBJ2-7, is EAGVAQSPRYKIIEKRQSVAFWCNPISGHATLYWYQQILGQGPKLLIQFQNNGVVDDSQLPKDRFSAERLKGVDSTLKIQPAKLEDSAVYLCASSRGGYEQYFGPGTRLTVT.

This chain joins TRBV7-9 and TRBJ1-3; no clear D gene. V was clipped by 1 base and J by 0 bases, with 10 bases between them. The CDR3 length is 16 residues. Germline CDR1 and CDR2: SEHNR and FQNEAQ (reference sequence). DNA of the CDR3: TGTGCCAGCAGCTTAGATTTACGGAGCTCTGGAAACACCATATATTTT. Protein: CASSLDLRSSGNTIYF. Combining the CDR3 with reference TRBV7-9 and TRBJ1-3 gives the whole variable domain DTGVSQNPRHKITKRGQNVTFRCDPISEHNRLYWYRQTLGQGPEFLTYFQNEAQLEKSRLLSDRFSAERPKGSFSTLEIQRTEQGDSAMYLCASSLDLRSSGNTIYFGEGSWLTVV.

This sequence joins TRBV4-1 and TRBJ2-2; 9 bases map to TRBD2. J lost 4 bases, V lost 8 bases, and 8 bases had no gene match. This CDR3 comprises 15 residues. Germline loops: CDR1 MGHRA, CDR2 YSYEKL. CDR3 in amino acids: CASSLAGEGTGELFF. The CDR3 DNA is TGCGCCAGCTCGTTAGCGGGAGAAGGCACCGGGGAGCTGTTTTTT.

The V and J genes are TRBV7-3 and TRBJ2-7; possibly TRBD1 for D (5 bases). V lost 4 bases and J lost 6, with 13 bases in between. CDR3 size: 13 residues. Germline loops: CDR1 SGHTA, CDR2 FQGTGA. CDR3 DNA: TGTGCCAGCAGCTCCACCCCAGGGCGCGAGCAGTACTTC. Its translation is CASSSTPGREQYF.

The chain carries TRBV2 and TRBJ2-1; 11 bases are shared with TRBD2. The CDR3 totals 14 residues. The germline V gene encodes CDR1 SNHLY and CDR2 FYNNEI. The V gene end was trimmed by 5 bases and the J gene end by 8 bases; junction bases not matched to a gene: 5. The CDR3 region has the DNA TGTGCCAGCAGTTTAGCGGGAGGGACTTATGAGCAGTTCTTC. It specifies CASSLAGGTYEQFF.

The chain combines TRBV27 with TRBJ1-1; D may be TRBD1 (6 bases). With 4 bases removed from V and 3 bases from J, the gap between germline ends came to 12 bases. The CDR3 is 14 residues long. Germline V gene lookup returns CDR1 MNHEY and CDR2 SMNVEV (reference sequence). In DNA form, the CDR3 reads TGTGCCAGCAGTTCAGGGGTCCTCGACACTGAAGCTTTCTTT. Protein sequence: CASSSGVLDTEAFF.

The V and J genes are TRBV19 and TRBJ2-3; 7 bases are a match to TRBD2. Losses at the gene ends were 3 bases for V and 1 base for J; bases not matched to a gene: 10. This CDR3 is 17 amino acids long. Germline-derived CDR1 and CDR2 are LNHDA and SQIVND (reference sequence). The CDR3 nucleotides read TGTGCCAGTAGTATCGTGTGGGCTAGCGGTCGCACAGATACGCAGTATTTT. Translated, it gives CASSIVWASGRTDTQYF.

The genes are TRBV19 and TRBJ2-7; 8 bases fit TRBD1. CDR1 and CDR2 (germline): LNHDA, SQIVND (reference sequence). Trimming at V came to 10 bases and at J to 3 bases, leaving 11 bases not matched to a gene. The CDR3 is 14 residues long. The CDR3 DNA reads as TGTGCCACCACAGATGGGACAGGCCTCTACGAGCAGTACTTC. Residues: CATTDGTGLYEQYF.

The chain's CDR3 is CASSAHREKDTEAFF. The CDR3, as DNA: TGTGCCAGCAGTGCCCACAGGGAAAAGGACACTGAAGCTTTCTTT. The chain links TRBV6-5 to TRBJ1-1; a weak D match, TRBD1 (6 bases). The CDR3 is 15 amino acids. The germline CDR1 and CDR2 sequences are MNHEY and SVGAGI. Trimming left V 5 bases short and J 3 bases short, with 16 bases between.